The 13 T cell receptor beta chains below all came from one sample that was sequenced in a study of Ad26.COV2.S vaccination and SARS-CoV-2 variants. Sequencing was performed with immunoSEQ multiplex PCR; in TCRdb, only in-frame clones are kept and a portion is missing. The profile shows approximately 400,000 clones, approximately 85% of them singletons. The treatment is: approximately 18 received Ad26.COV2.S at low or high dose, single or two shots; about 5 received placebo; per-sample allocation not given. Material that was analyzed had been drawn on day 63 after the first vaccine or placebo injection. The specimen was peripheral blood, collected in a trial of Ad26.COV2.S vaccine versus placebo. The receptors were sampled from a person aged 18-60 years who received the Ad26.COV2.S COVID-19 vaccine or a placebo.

The DNA of the CDR3 is TGCGCCAGCAGCTTGTCCGGGGGGCAGCCAGATACGCAGTATTTT. This translates into CASSLSGGQPDTQYF. The gene calls are TRBV5-1 and TRBJ2-3, with D possibly matching TRBD2 (7 bases). Germline-derived CDR1 and CDR2 are SGHRS and YFSETQ. Trimming removed 1 base at V and 4 bases at J, with 13 bases between. There are 15 residues in the CDR3. Looking up the rest from reference TRBV5-1 and TRBJ2-3 gives the full variable domain: KAGVTQTPRYLIKTRGQQVTLSCSPISGHRSVSWYQQTPGQGLQFLFEYFSETQRNKGNFPGRFSGRQFSNSRSEMNVSTLELGDSALYLCASSLSGGQPDTQYFGPGTRLTVL.

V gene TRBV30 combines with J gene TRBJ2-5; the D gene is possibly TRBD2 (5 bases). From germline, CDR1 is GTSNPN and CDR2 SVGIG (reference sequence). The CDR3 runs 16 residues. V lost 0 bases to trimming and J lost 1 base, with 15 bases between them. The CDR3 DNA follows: TGTGCCTGGAGTGTACCCCGTGAGGGATTCCAAGAGACCCAGTACTTC. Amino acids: CAWSVPREGFQETQYF.

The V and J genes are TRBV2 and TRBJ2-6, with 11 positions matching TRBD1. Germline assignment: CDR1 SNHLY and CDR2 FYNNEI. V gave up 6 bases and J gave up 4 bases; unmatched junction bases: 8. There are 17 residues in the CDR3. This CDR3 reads CASRRTGGALGANVLTF. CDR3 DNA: TGTGCCAGCAGGCGGACAGGGGGCGCACTCGGGGCCAACGTCCTGACTTTC.

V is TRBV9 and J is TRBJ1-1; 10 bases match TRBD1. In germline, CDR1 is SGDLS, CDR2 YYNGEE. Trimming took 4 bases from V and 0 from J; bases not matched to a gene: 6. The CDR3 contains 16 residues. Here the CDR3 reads CASSKGQGMMNTEAFF. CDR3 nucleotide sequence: TGTGCCAGCAGCAAGGGACAGGGGATGATGAACACTGAAGCTTTCTTT. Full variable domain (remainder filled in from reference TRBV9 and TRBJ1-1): DSGVTQTPKHLITATGQRVTLRCSPRSGDLSVYWYQQSLDQGLQFLIQYYNGEERAKGNILERFSAQQFPDLHSELNLSSLELGDSALYFCASSKGQGMMNTEAFFGQGTRLTVV.

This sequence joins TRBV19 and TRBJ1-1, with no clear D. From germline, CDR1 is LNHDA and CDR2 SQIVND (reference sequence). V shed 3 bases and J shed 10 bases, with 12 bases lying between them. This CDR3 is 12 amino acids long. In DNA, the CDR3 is TGTGCCAGTAGTATGGGGATGTTGGCAGCTTTCTTT. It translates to CASSMGMLAAFF. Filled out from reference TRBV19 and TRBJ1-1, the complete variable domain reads DGGITQSPKYLFRKEGQNVTLSCEQNLNHDAMYWYRQDPGQGLRLIYYSQIVNDFQKGDIAEGYSVSREKKESFPLTVTSAQKNPTAFYLCASSMGMLAAFFGQGTRLTVV.

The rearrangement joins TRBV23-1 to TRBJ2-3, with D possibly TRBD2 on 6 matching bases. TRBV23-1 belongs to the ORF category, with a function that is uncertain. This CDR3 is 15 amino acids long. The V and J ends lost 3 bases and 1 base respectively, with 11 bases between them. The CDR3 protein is CASSQWASGTDTQYF. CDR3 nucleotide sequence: TGCGCCAGCAGTCAGTGGGCTAGCGGCACAGATACGCAGTATTTT.

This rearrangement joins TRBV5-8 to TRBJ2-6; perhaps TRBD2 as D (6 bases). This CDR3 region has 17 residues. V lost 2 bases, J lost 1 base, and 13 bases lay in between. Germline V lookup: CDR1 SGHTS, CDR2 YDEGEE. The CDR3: CASSFGGLLSGANVLTF. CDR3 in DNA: TGTGCCAGCAGCTTTGGGGGACTCCTGTCTGGGGCCAACGTCCTGACTTTC.

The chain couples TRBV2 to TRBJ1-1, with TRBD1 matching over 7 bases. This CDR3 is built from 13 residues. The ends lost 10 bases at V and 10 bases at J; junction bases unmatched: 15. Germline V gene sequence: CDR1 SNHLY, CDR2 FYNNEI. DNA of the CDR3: TGTGCCAACCTAGACAGGGTGAATGTAGTAGCTTTCTTT. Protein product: CANLDRVNVVAFF.

CDR3 amino acids: CASSYDSTDTQYF. DNA for the CDR3: TGTGCCAGCAGTTACGATAGCACAGATACGCAGTATTTT. The chain has TRBV6-5 and TRBJ2-3; D is unclear. Germline CDR1 is MNHEY and CDR2 is SVGAGI. V lost 2 bases, J lost 0 bases, and 3 bases lay in between. The CDR3 consists of 13 residues.

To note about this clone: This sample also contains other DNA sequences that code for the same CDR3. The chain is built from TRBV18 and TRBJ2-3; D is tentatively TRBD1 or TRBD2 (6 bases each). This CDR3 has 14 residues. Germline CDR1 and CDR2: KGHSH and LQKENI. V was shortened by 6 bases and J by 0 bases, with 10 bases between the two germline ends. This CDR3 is CASSPGGSTDTQYF. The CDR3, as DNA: TGTGCCAGCTCCCCCGGGGGCAGCACAGATACGCAGTATTTT.

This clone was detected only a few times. CDR3 coding DNA: TGTGCCATCAGTGAGTCGACAGGTCTCGGGAATCAGCCCCAGCATTTT. Translating gives CAISESTGLGNQPQHF. The chain links TRBV10-3 to TRBJ1-5, with a weak D call TRBD1 (6 bases). The CDR3 totals 16 residues. Germline assignment: CDR1 ENHRY and CDR2 SYGVKD. V lost 0 bases, J lost 4 bases, and 13 bases lay in between.

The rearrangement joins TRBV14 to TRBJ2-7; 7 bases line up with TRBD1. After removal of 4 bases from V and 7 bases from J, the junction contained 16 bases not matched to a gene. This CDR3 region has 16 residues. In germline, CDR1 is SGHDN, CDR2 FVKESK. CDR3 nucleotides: TGTGCCAGCAGCCTTTTGGCAGGGACAGAGTCGGGAGAGCAGTACTTC. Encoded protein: CASSLLAGTESGEQYF.

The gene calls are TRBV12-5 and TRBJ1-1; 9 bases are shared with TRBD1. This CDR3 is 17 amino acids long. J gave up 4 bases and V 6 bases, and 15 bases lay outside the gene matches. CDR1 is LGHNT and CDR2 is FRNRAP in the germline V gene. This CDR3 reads CASGRGQGPTKSTEAFF. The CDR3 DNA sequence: TGTGCTAGTGGAAGAGGACAGGGGCCAACCAAGAGCACTGAAGCTTTCTTT.